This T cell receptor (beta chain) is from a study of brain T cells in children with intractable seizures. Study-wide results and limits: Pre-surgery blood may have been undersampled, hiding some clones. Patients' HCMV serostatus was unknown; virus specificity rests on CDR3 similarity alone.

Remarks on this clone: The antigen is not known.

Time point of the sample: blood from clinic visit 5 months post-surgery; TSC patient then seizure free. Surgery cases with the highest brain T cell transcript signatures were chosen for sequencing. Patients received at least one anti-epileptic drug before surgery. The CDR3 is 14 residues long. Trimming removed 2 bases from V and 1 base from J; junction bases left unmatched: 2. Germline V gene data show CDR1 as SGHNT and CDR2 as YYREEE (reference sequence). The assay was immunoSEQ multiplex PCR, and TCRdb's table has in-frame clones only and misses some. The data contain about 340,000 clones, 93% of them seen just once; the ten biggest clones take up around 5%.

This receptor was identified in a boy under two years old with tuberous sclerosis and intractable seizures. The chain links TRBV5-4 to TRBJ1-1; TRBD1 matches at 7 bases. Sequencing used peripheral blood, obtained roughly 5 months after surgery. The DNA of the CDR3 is TGTGCCAGCAGCTTCCAGGGGGGGAACACTGAAGCTTTCTTT. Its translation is CASSFQGGNTEAFF.